This T cell receptor (beta chain) was observed in a study of liver allograft versus peripheral blood T cells. Study information: Transplanted-liver and recipient peripheral blood T cell receptor repertoires were compared.

This clonotype was found many times. Its antigen remains unidentified. TCRdb recomputed calls from the reads with MiXCR, one row per CDR3 protein. The table records 10,000 or so distinct CDR3 sequences, about 18% of them present only once. Overall study results and limits: T cell receptor repertoires inside liver allografts reportedly differed from those in peripheral blood.

Trimming at V came to 4 bases and at J to 4 bases, leaving 7 bases not matched to a gene. The CDR3 totals 14 residues. Per the germline V gene, CDR1 is SGHTA and CDR2 is FQGNSA. This TCR derives from a human patient who had a liver transplant. Some T cells here may be from the graft donor. V gene TRBV7-2 combines with J gene TRBJ2-7; 7 positions agree with TRBD2. CDR3 DNA: TGTGCCAGCAGCTCCCCGGGGGGTGGGTACGAGCAGTACTTC. Its translation is CASSSPGGGYEQYF.